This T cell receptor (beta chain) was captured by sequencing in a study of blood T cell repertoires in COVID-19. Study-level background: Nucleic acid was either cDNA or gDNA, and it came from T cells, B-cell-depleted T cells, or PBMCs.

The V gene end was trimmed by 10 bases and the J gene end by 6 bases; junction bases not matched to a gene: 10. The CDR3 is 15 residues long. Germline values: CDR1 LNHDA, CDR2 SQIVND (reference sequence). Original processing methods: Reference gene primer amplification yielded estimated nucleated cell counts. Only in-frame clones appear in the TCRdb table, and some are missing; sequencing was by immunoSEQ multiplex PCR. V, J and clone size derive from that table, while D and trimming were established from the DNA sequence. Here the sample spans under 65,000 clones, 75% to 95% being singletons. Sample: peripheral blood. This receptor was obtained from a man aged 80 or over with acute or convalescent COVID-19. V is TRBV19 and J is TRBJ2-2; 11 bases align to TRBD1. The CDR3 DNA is TGTGCCACCCTGAAGGGACAGGGGGATCCCGGGGAGCTGTTTTTT. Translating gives CATLKGQGDPGELFF.